These T cell receptor beta chains were read from a single sample in a study of shared clonotypes between healthy human individuals. This table comes from immunoSEQ multiplex PCR, and its TCRdb copy is limited to in-frame clones, with some not included. The table lists some 2,100,000 clones, about 93% of them singletons, with roughly 1.8% in the top ten. Sequenced material: naive CD8+ T cells from PBMCs. The receptors stem from a man younger than 30 in good health. Some clones in this sample may be carry-over from other donors' samples. CDR3s include the opening cysteine and the closing phenylalanine or tryptophan. Some rows mark clone size as missing; the rest say once, few, many or name a class of expanded clone.

v_gene	len	abundance	j_gene	CDR3aa
TRBV28	13	.	TRBJ2-7	CATQGNPTYEQYF
TRBV11-1	16	.	TRBJ2-7	CASSQDRVLITYEQYF
TRBV19	13	.	TRBJ2-2	CASSIISTGELFF
TRBV9	15	.	TRBJ2-7	CASSVASGGTYEQYF
TRBV2	15	.	TRBJ2-1	CASSDVRTGTHEQFF
TRBV5-1	16	.	TRBJ2-7	CASSAGTDSRPYEQYF
TRBV12-5	13	once	TRBJ2-7	CASAGPKSLEQYF
TRBV19	15	.	TRBJ2-7	CATRPTSGSPHEQYF
TRBV30	15	once	TRBJ1-6	CAWSVRQGIDSPLHF
TRBV28	16	.	TRBJ2-1	CASSPRGTSSYNEQFF
TRBV14	15	.	TRBJ2-7	CASSPVSGESYEQYF
TRBV19	16	.	TRBJ2-3	CASSIEGGSIADTQYF
TRBV6-1	14	.	TRBJ2-7	CASRQGAKSYEQYF
TRBV20-1	11	.	TRBJ2-1	CSASPGGVQFF
TRBV19	12	.	TRBJ2-1	CASSISWGEQFF
TRBV28	15	.	TRBJ2-2	CASSLRGKITGELFF
TRBV2	16	.	TRBJ1-2	CASKTFFQGQGVGYTF
TRBV15	13	few	TRBJ1-1	CATRATGYTEAFF
TRBV7-9	14	.	TRBJ1-2	CASSPGTNPYGYTF
TRBV5-4	14	.	TRBJ2-3	CASSLGTAPDTQYF
TRBV28	16	.	TRBJ2-5	CASSSNGGSYGETQYF
TRBV29-1	14	.	TRBJ2-1	CSVIGLAGAGEQFF
TRBV27	15	.	TRBJ1-1	CASRPRRGGSTEAFF